These 28 T cell receptor beta chains came from one sample sequenced in a study of CD8 T cells in ankylosing spondylitis. TCRdb ran MiXCR on the 5' RACE reads and lists one entry per CDR3 protein. Of some 130,000 distinct CDR3 sequences detected, about 13% appear once; the ten largest clones hold roughly 3%. The sequencing sample was made of blood, either unsorted or a sorted T cell fraction (not recorded which). All receptors come from a female donor with ankylosing spondylitis or in good health (not recorded which).

This clonotype has just a few counts. The chain combines TRBV7-8 with TRBJ2-1; D is perhaps TRBD2 (5 bases). The CDR3 is made up of 15 amino acids. With 7 bases removed from V and 0 bases from J, the gap between germline ends came to 13 bases. In germline, CDR1 is SGHVS, CDR2 FQNEAQ. The DNA of the CDR3 is TGTGCCAGCACCCCTGGGAGCCCCTCCTACAATGAGCAGTTCTTC. As protein: CASTPGSPSYNEQFF.

The chain links TRBV5-1 to TRBJ2-3, with 12 bases lining up with TRBD2. The germline gives CDR1 SGHRS, CDR2 YFSETQ. After removal of 1 base from V and 4 bases from J, the junction contained 4 bases not matched to a gene. The CDR3 totals 16 residues. The CDR3 nucleotides are TGCGCCAGCAGCTTGTTCCTAGCGGGGGGGCCAGATACGCAGTATTTT. Translated, it gives CASSLFLAGGPDTQYF.

The chain uses TRBV3-1 and TRBJ2-1; no reliable D call. The CDR3 loop spans 13 amino acids. Per the germline V gene, CDR1 is LGHDT and CDR2 is YNNKEL (reference sequence). Between the trimmed V and J ends, which lost 0 bases and 10 bases, there was a span of 10 bases. CDR3 region: CASSQELLGEQFF. CDR3 DNA sequence: TGTGCCAGCAGCCAAGAGCTGCTCGGGGAGCAGTTCTTC.

The rearrangement links TRBV5-6 to TRBJ1-6; 8 positions agree with TRBD1. The CDR3 length is 15 residues. The germline CDR1 and CDR2 sequences are SGHDT and YYEEEE. The V gene end was trimmed by 3 bases and the J gene end by 13 bases; junction bases not matched to a gene: 12. In DNA form, the CDR3 reads TGTGCCAGCAGCTGGGGACAGGATCATATTGGTCCCCTCCACTTT. Protein product: CASSWGQDHIGPLHF.

This chain uses TRBV5-1 with TRBJ2-7; 9 bases line up with TRBD2. The CDR3 spans 14 residues. The ends lost 7 bases at V and 3 bases at J; junction bases unmatched: 8. Germline loops: CDR1 SGHRS, CDR2 YFSETQ. Written as DNA, the CDR3 is TGCGCCAGCGGTAGTAGCGGGAGCGGCTACGAGCAGTACTTC. Translation: CASGSSGSGYEQYF.

This clonotype was counted ten times or more. This chain joins TRBV20-1 and TRBJ2-3; D is uncertain. Deletions cut 2 bases from V and 0 bases from J, with 9 bases between. The CDR3 is made up of 14 amino acids. Germline CDR1 is DFQATT and CDR2 is SNEGSKA (reference sequence). The CDR3 DNA reads TGCAGTGCTAGACATGGCCCGAGCACAGATACGCAGTATTTT. Protein sequence: CSARHGPSTDTQYF.

This clonotype was recorded many times. The chain couples TRBV7-9 to TRBJ2-2; no definite D call. Germline-derived CDR1 and CDR2 are SEHNR and FQNEAQ (reference sequence). Trimming removed 0 bases from V and 3 bases from J, with 5 bases in between. The CDR3 spans 14 residues. The CDR3 DNA is TGTGCCAGCAGCTTAGCCGGAGACACCGGGGAGCTGTTTTTT. It yields the protein CASSLAGDTGELFF.

This chain links TRBV20-1 with TRBJ1-5, with no clear D. Germline assignment: CDR1 DFQATT and CDR2 SNEGSKA (reference sequence). The CDR3 consists of 13 residues. V lost 3 bases to trimming and J lost 4 bases, with 10 bases between them. CDR3 loop: CSASTGSNQPQHF. CDR3 nucleotides: TGCAGTGCTAGTACGGGGTCGAATCAGCCCCAGCATTTT.

This clonotype was observed a few times. The V gene is TRBV11-1, the J gene TRBJ2-1; D is unclear. This CDR3 has 19 amino acids. Germline-derived CDR1 and CDR2 are SGHAT and FQDESV (reference sequence). Deletions cut 4 bases from V and 1 base from J, with 23 bases between. CDR3 bases: TGTGCCAGCAGCTCCCCTTTGAATTCAGATCTGCCATCCTACAATGAGCAGTTCTTC. Translating gives CASSSPLNSDLPSYNEQFF. Filled out from reference TRBV11-1 and TRBJ2-1, the complete variable domain reads EAEVAQSPRYKITEKSQAVAFWCDPISGHATLYWYRQILGQGPELLVQFQDESVVDDSQLPKDRFSAERLKGVDSTLKIQPAELGDSAMYLCASSSPLNSDLPSYNEQFFGPGTRLTVL.

The rearrangement uses TRBV19 and TRBJ1-1, with D possibly being TRBD1 (6 bases). V dropped 10 bases and J dropped 3 bases, with 18 bases sitting between them. CDR3 size: 14 residues. Germline CDR1 is LNHDA and CDR2 is SQIVND (reference sequence). The chain's CDR3 is CATNNRVSDTEAFF. The CDR3 bases are TGTGCCACCAACAACAGGGTATCTGACACTGAAGCTTTCTTT.

Details on this clonotype: A much bigger clone sits one base away, suggesting this may be a read error. Because it lacks the conserved phenylalanine or tryptophan at the end, this CDR3 is likely a read error. The rearrangement links TRBV5-1 to TRBJ1-1, with 7 bases fitting TRBD1. The CDR3 runs 14 residues. V shed 0 bases and J 1 base; nucleotides not matched to a gene: 0. Germline V lookup: CDR1 SGHRS, CDR2 YFSETQ. The CDR3, as DNA: TGCGCCAGCAGCTTGGACAGGGGGAACACTGAAGCTTTCTAT. Protein: CASSLDRGNTEAFY.

This chain connects TRBV5-1 to TRBJ2-1; D unclear. This CDR3 is 12 amino acids long. V dropped 3 bases and J dropped 8 bases, with 9 bases sitting between them. Germline V gene sequence: CDR1 SGHRS, CDR2 YFSETQ. The CDR3 DNA reads as TGCGCCAGCAGCTCCGTAGTCGATGAGCAGTTCTTC. Its protein product is CASSSVVDEQFF.

This clonotype was seen repeatedly, ten times or more. The chain uses TRBV5-1 and TRBJ2-7; D is unresolved. This CDR3 is 12 amino acids long. V was cut by 0 bases and J by 3 bases, with 4 bases left in between. Germline V gene data show CDR1 as SGHRS and CDR2 as YFSETQ. The CDR3 nucleotides read TGCGCCAGCAGCTTGGGGGACTACGAGCAGTACTTC. Its translation: CASSLGDYEQYF.

This clonotype has ten or more counts. The chain has TRBV5-1 and TRBJ2-3; D is undetermined. The CDR3 runs 15 residues. Germline CDR1 SGHRS, CDR2 YFSETQ. The V end was cut by 0 bases, the J end by 6 bases, with 14 bases between. DNA of the CDR3: TGCGCCAGCAGCTTGGCGGCAGCATCTACCGATACGCAGTATTTT. It yields the protein CASSLAAASTDTQYF.

This clonotype showed up many times. This chain uses TRBV3-1 with TRBJ2-1, with D maybe TRBD2 (5 bases). This CDR3 region has 14 residues. V was shortened by 1 base and J by 10 bases, with 14 bases between the two germline ends. Germline-derived CDR1 and CDR2 are LGHDT and YNNKEL (reference sequence). The CDR3 reads CASSQVGSVQEQFF. The CDR3 DNA reads as TGTGCCAGCAGCCAAGTAGGTAGCGTCCAGGAGCAGTTCTTC.

This clonotype was recorded at least ten times. CDR3 in DNA: TGTGCCAGCAGCCGGGCTAGCGGGGGTGAAGGGGGAAACATTCAGTACTTC. This sequence encodes CASSRASGGEGGNIQYF. This sequence joins TRBV2 and TRBJ2-4, with 10 bases lining up with TRBD2. This CDR3 region has 17 residues. The germline V gene encodes CDR1 SNHLY and CDR2 FYNNEI. The ends lost 6 bases at V and 6 bases at J; junction bases unmatched: 14.

V and J are TRBV5-5 and TRBJ2-7, with D possibly TRBD2 on 7 matching bases. From germline, CDR1 is SGHKS and CDR2 YYEKEE (reference sequence). This CDR3 region has 13 residues. The V and J ends lost 4 bases and 0 bases respectively, with 8 bases between them. In DNA, the CDR3 is TGTGCCAGCAGCAGGGGGGGCTCCTACGAGCAGTACTTC. Translated, it gives CASSRGGSYEQYF.

The chain combines TRBV28 with TRBJ2-1; 13 bases line up with TRBD2. This CDR3 has 17 residues. Per germline, CDR1 MDHEN and CDR2 SYDVKM. Losses at the gene ends were 2 bases for V and 6 bases for J; bases not matched to a gene: 7. Written as DNA, the CDR3 is TGTGCCAGCAGTTTAACTACTAGCGGGGGGGCCAGCAATGAGCAGTTCTTC. The encoded protein is CASSLTTSGGASNEQFF.

This clonotype showed up many times. The V call is TRBV5-1, the J call TRBJ2-2; a weak D match, TRBD1 (5 bases). The CDR3 spans 15 residues. V shed 4 bases and J shed 0 bases, with 10 bases lying between them. Germline V lookup: CDR1 SGHRS, CDR2 YFSETQ. CDR3 in amino acids: CASSDRQANTGELFF. In DNA, the CDR3 is TGCGCCAGCAGCGACAGACAAGCGAACACCGGGGAGCTGTTTTTT.

The V call is TRBV5-5, the J call TRBJ2-2; possibly TRBD1 for D (6 bases). There are 15 residues in the CDR3. Germline CDR1 reads SGHKS; CDR2 reads YYEKEE (reference sequence). V was trimmed by 5 bases and J by 4 bases, leaving 15 bases between them. In DNA, the CDR3 is TGTGCCAGCAGGAGGACAGATGGCCCCACCGGGGAGCTGTTTTTT. It encodes CASRRTDGPTGELFF.

This clonotype has only a few counts. This chain uses TRBV20-1 with TRBJ2-1, with TRBD2 matching 12 bases. This CDR3 comprises 17 residues. The V segment lost 0 bases and the J segment 10 bases; nucleotides outside the gene matches: 13. Germline V gives CDR1 DFQATT, CDR2 SNEGSKA (reference sequence). The CDR3 protein is CSARDLGLAGTLGEQFF. The CDR3 nucleotides read TGCAGTGCTAGAGATCTAGGACTAGCGGGGACCTTAGGAGAGCAGTTCTTC.

The chain employs TRBV27 and TRBJ2-2, with 7 nucleotides matching TRBD2. The germline V gene encodes CDR1 MNHEY and CDR2 SMNVEV (reference sequence). The CDR3 is 17 residues long. V shed 6 bases and J 2 bases; nucleotides not matched to a gene: 12. In DNA form, the CDR3 reads TGTGCCAGCAGGCGAACCCCGCCTAGCGGAAACACCGGGGAGCTGTTTTTT. It encodes CASRRTPPSGNTGELFF.

This clonotype showed up many times. V and J are TRBV7-2 and TRBJ1-5; tentative D call: TRBD1 (6 bases). Trimming left V 4 bases short and J 2 bases short, with 12 bases between. The CDR3 totals 15 residues. Germline V gene lookup returns CDR1 SGHTA and CDR2 FQGNSA. As DNA, the CDR3 is TGTGCCAGCAGCTCACAGGGAAGTCGCAATCAGCCCCAGCATTTT. This sequence encodes CASSSQGSRNQPQHF.

This clonotype was counted a few times. The V call is TRBV10-3, the J call TRBJ2-1; tentatively, D is TRBD1 (5 bases). The V gene lost 4 bases and the J gene lost 0 bases, with 13 bases spanning the gap. CDR1 is ENHRY and CDR2 is SYGVKD in the germline V gene. CDR3 length: 16 residues. CDR3 residues: CAISAQGSSSYNEQFF. The CDR3 bases are TGTGCCATCAGTGCTCAGGGCTCAAGCTCCTACAATGAGCAGTTCTTC.

This clonotype occurred many times. This chain uses TRBV7-9 with TRBJ2-1; 7 positions match TRBD2. The CDR3 extends over 16 amino acids. V was clipped by 1 base and J by 0 bases; unmatched bases: 3. CDR1 is SEHNR and CDR2 is FQNEAQ in the germline V gene (reference sequence). The CDR3 region is CASSLGSGGSYNEQFF. The CDR3 nucleotides are TGTGCCAGCAGCTTAGGTTCGGGGGGCTCCTACAATGAGCAGTTCTTC.

This clonotype came up many times. V usage is TRBV20-1 and J usage is TRBJ1-5; unclear D gene. Per the germline V gene, CDR1 is DFQATT and CDR2 is SNEGSKA (reference sequence). V lost 1 base, J lost 2 bases, and 3 bases lay in between. This CDR3 comprises 12 residues. CDR3 nucleotide sequence: TGCAGTGCTAGAGGGGGCAATCAGCCCCAGCATTTT. Residues: CSARGGNQPQHF.

Ten or more counts support this clonotype. J is TRBJ2-2 and V is TRBV12-3 or TRBV12-4; D is possibly TRBD1 (6 bases). Trimming removed 5 bases from V and 5 bases from J, with 6 bases in between. The CDR3 consists of 12 residues. The CDR3 coding sequence is TGTGCCAGCAGTAGGGGGACCGGGGAGCTGTTTTTT. The encoded protein is CASSRGTGELFF.

There are a few counts of this clonotype. The V call is TRBV20-1, the J call TRBJ1-1, with D perhaps matching TRBD1 (5 bases). V lost 2 bases and J lost 4, with 11 bases in between. This CDR3 is 13 amino acids long. CDR1 is DFQATT and CDR2 is SNEGSKA in the germline V gene (reference sequence). CDR3 sequence: CSARRGAGTEAFF. Here the CDR3 DNA reads TGCAGTGCTAGACGGGGCGCCGGCACTGAAGCTTTCTTT.